This is a list of T cell receptor beta chains from one sample in a study of cytomegalovirus exposure and HLA in healthy donors. Some clones are missing from TCRdb's copy, which holds only in-frame ones; the method was immunoSEQ multiplex PCR. The table lists 150,000 to 200,000 clones, under 80% of them singletons. Sequencing used PBMCs. These receptor sequences come from a woman aged 25 to 39 in good health and CMV-seropositive. Each CDR3 is given with its conserved first and last residue. Fields, in order: clone size, D gene, CDR3 length, V gene, J gene, CDR3 protein, CDR3 DNA. D genes are given only for firm matches. Clone size is given for some rows only: seen once, a few or many times, or a class if the clone is expanded.

NA	TRBD1	15	TRBV5-1	TRBJ1-6	CASSLGTGRNSPLHF	TGCGCCAGCAGCCTGGGGACAGGACGAAATTCACCCCTCCACTTT
NA	TRBD2	15	TRBV2	TRBJ2-3	CASRGLLLVTDTQYF	TGTGCCAGCCGGGGACTACTTCTTGTCACAGATACGCAGTATTTT
NA	NA	18	TRBV25-1	TRBJ1-6	CASSGWDLRSSYNSPLHF	TGTGCCAGCAGTGGTTGGGACTTAAGGAGCTCCTATAATTCACCCCTCCACTTT
NA	TRBD1	15	TRBV5-1	TRBJ2-1	CASSLGGTGYNEQFF	TGCGCCAGCAGCTTGGGTGGGACAGGGTACAATGAGCAGTTCTTC
NA	NA	13	TRBV28	TRBJ2-1	CASSLDPRDEQFF	TGTGCCAGCAGTTTAGATCCCCGGGATGAGCAGTTCTTC
NA	NA	14	TRBV21-1	TRBJ2-5	CASSNHRGIETQYF	TGTGCCAGCAGCAACCACAGGGGGATTGAGACCCAGTACTTC
few	TRBD2	16	TRBV6-5	TRBJ2-1	CASSWGVGGVESEQFF	TGTGCCAGCAGTTGGGGGGTCGGGGGGGTCGAAAGTGAGCAGTTCTTC
NA	NA	15	TRBV23-1	TRBJ2-7	CASSQSARSSYEQYF	TGCGCCAGCAGTCAATCGGCAAGAAGCTCCTACGAGCAGTACTTC
NA	NA	15	TRBV11-2	TRBJ1-4	CASSLLRGIGEKLFF	TGTGCCAGCAGCTTACTCCGGGGTATTGGTGAAAAACTGTTTTTT
few	TRBD1	15	TRBV19	TRBJ1-5	CASSTDRGQDQPQHF	TGTGCCAGTAGTACCGACAGGGGGCAGGACCAGCCCCAGCATTTT
NA	TRBD2	15	TRBV6-5	TRBJ2-7	CASSYGGEGFYEQYF	TGTGCCAGCAGTTATGGGGGGGAAGGCTTCTACGAGCAGTACTTC
NA	NA	14	TRBV4-1	TRBJ2-7	CASSQDTTRGEQYF	TGCGCCAGCAGCCAAGATACCACTAGGGGGGAGCAGTACTTC
NA	TRBD2	15	TRBV5-1	TRBJ2-3	CASSLPREVADTQYF	TGCGCCAGCAGCTTGCCGCGGGAGGTGGCAGATACGCAGTATTTT
NA	NA	12	TRBV7-8	TRBJ2-7	CASSSGTYEQYF	TGTGCCAGCAGCTCAGGGACCTACGAGCAGTACTTC
NA	NA	14	TRBV30	TRBJ2-2	CAWGDTGYTGELFF	TGTGCCTGGGGGGATACAGGTTACACCGGGGAGCTGTTTTTT
few	NA	16	TRBV15	TRBJ2-7	CATSRTRGASSYEQYF	TGTGCCACCAGCAGGACCAGGGGGGCCAGCTCCTACGAGCAGTACTTC
NA	NA	15	TRBV6-1	TRBJ1-5	CASSGSAYSNQPQHF	TGTGCCAGCAGTGGATCCGCCTATAGCAATCAGCCCCAGCATTTT
NA	TRBD2	15	TRBV19	TRBJ2-3	CASSVSGGSTDTQYF	TGTGCCAGTAGTGTGAGCGGGGGAAGCACAGATACGCAGTATTTT
few	TRBD2	14	TRBV9	TRBJ2-1	CASSARTSGGKQFF	TGTGCCAGCAGCGCCAGGACTAGCGGGGGTAAGCAGTTCTTC
many	TRBD1	13	TRBV5-6	TRBJ2-3	CATGTGDTDTQYF	TGTGCCACCGGGACAGGGGACACAGATACGCAGTATTTT
NA	TRBD2	15	TRBV10-1	TRBJ2-3	CASLTTGGPTDTQYF	TGCGCCAGCCTCACTACGGGGGGTCCCACAGATACGCAGTATTTT
NA	NA	13	TRBV6-5	TRBJ2-7	CASSRGQFYEQYF	TGTGCCAGCAGTCGAGGACAGTTCTACGAGCAGTACTTC
few	NA	16	TRBV11-1	TRBJ2-6	CASSLTEGRGANVLTF	TGTGCCAGCAGCCTCACGGAGGGGCGGGGGGCCAACGTCCTGACTTTC
few	TRBD1	16	TRBV7-9	TRBJ1-2	CASSFPSGQGSYGYTF	TGTGCCAGCAGCTTCCCCTCGGGACAGGGAAGCTATGGCTACACCTTC
NA	NA	17	TRBV7-9	TRBJ2-3	CASSPQRLPGSTDTQYF	TGTGCCAGCAGCCCCCAGAGGTTGCCGGGGAGCACAGATACGCAGTATTTT